The sequence of this TCR beta chain was determined in a study of Graves' ophthalmopathy and Graves' hyperthyroidism. Investigators amplified TCR beta CDR3 regions from RNA transcripts. Investigators did first-round RT-PCR with HTBI primers, then second-round multiplex PCR. TCRdb re-called the multiplex PCR reads with MiXCR, one entry per CDR3 protein. The sample carries about 400,000 distinct CDR3 sequences, roughly 15% recorded once. In its sample, this clonotype was seen many times. Its antigen is still unknown. Whole-study results and caveats: Ophthalmopathy progression cases were predicted by the model with roughly 64% sensitivity and more than 72% specificity.

Ages of hyperthyroidism patients ran from 18 to 65, and their diagnoses were new, under 2 months' duration. Thyroid ultrasound, orbital computed tomography, TRAb, serum thyroxine and clinical symptoms formed the basis of diagnosis. Sequenced sample: peripheral blood. The source of this sequence is a young woman with stable Graves' hyperthyroidism.

Here the CDR3 reads CASRTVNTGELFF. CDR3 DNA: TGTGCCAGTCGGACGGTTAACACCGGGGAGCTGTTTTTT. V usage is TRBV19 and J usage is TRBJ2-2; no reliable D call. The CDR3 spans 13 residues. Trimming took 8 bases from V and 2 from J, leaving 9 bases between them. Germline V gene data show CDR1 as LNHDA and CDR2 as SQIVND (reference sequence).